Below are 11 T cell receptor beta chains sequenced from a single sample in a study of T cell repertoires in aging, cancer and after chemotherapy. TCR beta rearrangements were amplified from peripheral blood genomic DNA. A mixed TRB-A/B primer pool amplified rearranged TRB by multiplex touch-down PCR. TCRdb re-analysed the multiplex PCR reads in MiXCR, keeping a single row per CDR3 protein. Among roughly 4,500 distinct CDR3 sequences listed, over 60% were seen once. The sequencing input was blood. The receptor set was obtained from a human donor with a solid tumor.

In DNA, the CDR3 is TGTGCCAGTAGTAGCGGGAGCCAAGAGACCCAGTACTTC. This sequence encodes CASSSGSQETQYF. V usage is TRBV19 and J usage is TRBJ2-5, with 7 bases matching TRBD2. J lost 1 base, V lost 4 bases, and 0 bases had no gene match. In germline, CDR1 is LNHDA, CDR2 SQIVND (reference sequence). This CDR3 contains 13 residues.

This clonotype was recorded a few times. This rearrangement joins TRBV20-1 to TRBJ2-1; D not resolved. Trimming removed 4 bases at V and 4 bases at J, with 5 bases between. The CDR3 spans 11 residues. Germline V lookup: CDR1 DFQATT, CDR2 SNEGSKA (reference sequence). CDR3 region: CSANAYNEQFF. CDR3 DNA: TGCAGTGCTAATGCGTACAATGAGCAGTTCTTC.

The chain employs TRBV7-3 and TRBJ2-1; 9 bases line up with TRBD2. Per the germline V gene, CDR1 is SGHTA and CDR2 is FQGTGA. The CDR3 covers 17 residues. V lost 5 bases to trimming and J lost 0 bases; unmatched junction nucleotides: 8. CDR3 protein: CASSLTNSGGSYNEQFF. The CDR3, as DNA: TGTGCCAGCAGCCTTACCAATAGCGGGGGCTCCTACAATGAGCAGTTCTTC.

The chain combines TRBV15 with TRBJ1-1; 8 nucleotides match TRBD1. The CDR3 extends over 14 amino acids. Losses at the gene ends were 8 bases for V and 4 bases for J; bases not matched to a gene: 9. Germline V gene data show CDR1 as LNHNV and CDR2 as YYDKDF (reference sequence). The CDR3 sequence is CATQTGQGFTEAFF. The CDR3 nucleotides read TGTGCCACCCAAACAGGACAGGGCTTCACTGAAGCTTTCTTT. The whole variable domain, filled in from reference TRBV15 and TRBJ1-1, reads DAMVIQNPRYQVTQFGKPVTLSCSQTLNHNVMYWYQQKSSQAPKLLFHYYDKDFNNEADTPDNFQSRRPNTSFCFLDIRSPGLGDTAMYLCATQTGQGFTEAFFGQGTRLTVV.

In this sample, this clonotype turned up a few times. This rearrangement joins TRBV5-4 to TRBJ2-3; TRBD2 agrees at 11 bases. This CDR3 region has 15 residues. Germline CDR1 reads SGHNT; CDR2 reads YYREEE (reference sequence). V was clipped by 5 bases and J by 6 bases; unmatched bases: 8. CDR3 bases: TGTGCCAGCAGAAATAGCGGGGGGGCTGGTGATACGCAGTATTTT. It yields the protein CASRNSGGAGDTQYF.

This chain uses TRBV19 with TRBJ1-2, with 8 nucleotides matching TRBD1. This CDR3 has 14 amino acids. The V gene's germline CDR1 is LNHDA and CDR2 SQIVND (reference sequence). The ends lost 7 bases at V and 4 bases at J; junction bases unmatched: 8. The CDR3 spells CASTPLDRGYGYTF. Written as DNA, the CDR3 is TGTGCCAGTACCCCCCTTGACAGGGGCTATGGCTACACCTTC.

The V call is TRBV15, the J call TRBJ2-2; no clear D. This CDR3 contains 12 residues. The germline V gene encodes CDR1 LNHNV and CDR2 YYDKDF (reference sequence). V lost 6 bases and J lost 7, with 9 bases in between. CDR3 sequence: CATSDYGGELFF. As DNA, the CDR3 is TGTGCCACCAGTGATTACGGCGGGGAGCTGTTTTTT.

V usage is TRBV10-3 and J usage is TRBJ2-2; D may be TRBD2 (6 bases). Germline values: CDR1 ENHRY, CDR2 SYGVKD. CDR3 length equals 14 residues. The V end was cut by 7 bases, the J end by 8 bases, with 17 bases between. The DNA for the CDR3 is TGTGCCATCACCGCGGGACTCGTGGGGGGGGAGCTGTTTTTT. As protein: CAITAGLVGGELFF.

The rearrangement links TRBV18 to TRBJ1-6; D unclear. CDR3 length: 16 amino acids. Per the germline V gene, CDR1 is KGHSH and CDR2 is LQKENI. Trimming left V 2 bases short and J 0 bases short, with 8 bases between. The CDR3 DNA reads as TGTGCCAGCTCACCAATGGACCGCTCCTATAATTCACCCCTCCACTTT. This translates into CASSPMDRSYNSPLHF. The full variable domain, rest sourced from reference TRBV18 and TRBJ1-6, is NAGVMQNPRHLVRRRGQEARLRCSPMKGHSHVYWYRQLPEEGLKFMVYLQKENIIDESGMPKERFSAEFPKEGPSILRIQQVVRGDSAAYFCASSPMDRSYNSPLHFGNGTRLTVT.

This sequence joins TRBV21-1 and TRBJ2-5; the table's TRBD2 call for D was not verified on the DNA. TRBV21-1 is classified as a pseudogene. The CDR3 consists of 16 residues. The CDR3 bases are TGTGCCAGCAGCAAAGGGACTAGGGGCCACCAAGAGACCCAGTACTTC. As protein: CASSKGTRGHQETQYF.

This chain joins TRBV12-3 or TRBV12-4 and TRBJ1-5; tentatively, D is TRBD1 (6 bases). The V gene lost 5 bases and the J gene lost 4 bases, with 15 bases spanning the gap. The CDR3 loop spans 15 amino acids. DNA for the CDR3: TGTGCCAGCAGTGCGGGAACAGGGTTAAATCAGCCCCAGCATTTT. Protein sequence: CASSAGTGLNQPQHF.